Listed below are T cell receptor beta chains from one sample, sequenced in a study of T cell repertoires in cytomegalovirus infection. These receptors are not linked to any known antigen. TCRdb redid the calling of the reads with MiXCR, one entry per CDR3 protein. The sample lists about 740,000 distinct CDR3 sequences, around 35% occurring once. Material: cultured PBMCs, obtained from culture after CMV antigen stimulation. These receptors all come from a human donor in good health (CMV status not recorded). Some clones in this sample may be carry-over from other donors' samples. Both conserved end residues are part of each CDR3. Each record gives: CDR3 protein, CDR3 DNA, clone size, V gene, D gene, J gene, CDR3 length. A D gene is named only where the DNA matches it firmly. The size field is filled for only some rows; it gives once, few, many or a size class.

CASSSWFEQYF TGTGCCAGCAGTTCTTGGTTCGAGCAGTACTTC many TRBV7-2 NA TRBJ2-7 11
CASSQGHRQETQYF TGTGCCAGCAGCCAGGGACACCGCCAAGAGACCCAGTACTTC few TRBV7-2 NA TRBJ2-5 14
CASTSPGQGRAGELFF TGTGCCAGTACCTCTCCGGGACAGGGAAGGGCCGGGGAGCTGTTTTTT NA TRBV6-2/TRBV6-3 TRBD1 TRBJ2-2 16
CSASPSGRALEETQYF TGCAGTGCTAGTCCAAGCGGGAGGGCCCTAGAAGAGACCCAGTACTTC NA TRBV20-1 TRBD2 TRBJ2-5 16
CASSVPGPGDQETQYF TGTGCCAGCAGTGTTCCGGGCCCCGGGGACCAAGAGACCCAGTACTTC NA TRBV25-1 NA TRBJ2-5 16
CASSWGTGFNQPQHF TGTGCCAGCAGTTGGGGGACAGGGTTCAATCAGCCCCAGCATTTT few TRBV2 TRBD1 TRBJ1-5 15
CASRTGLTGLSEQFF TGTGCCAGCAGAACAGGGCTAACGGGGCTGAGTGAGCAGTTCTTC once TRBV2 NA TRBJ2-1 15
CASSFMDDEQFF TGTGCCAGCAGCTTCATGGACGACGAGCAGTTCTTC NA TRBV7-6 NA TRBJ2-1 12
CASSDINQPQHF TGTGCCAGCAGCGACATCAATCAGCCCCAGCATTTT NA TRBV7-8 NA TRBJ1-5 12
CASGGPTSGSYEQYF TGCGCCAGCGGGGGGCCGACTAGCGGATCATACGAGCAGTACTTC few TRBV10-2 TRBD2 TRBJ2-7 15
CASSPRQHNTDTQYF TGTGCCAGCAGCCCTCGACAGCACAACACAGATACGCAGTATTTT few TRBV7-9 NA TRBJ2-3 15
CASSLEGGDEQFF TGTGCCAGCAGTTTGGAAGGGGGCGATGAGCAGTTCTTC many TRBV12-3/TRBV12-4 TRBD1 TRBJ2-1 13
CASSQDSGGGYEQYF TGTGCCAGCAGCCAAGATTCCGGGGGGGGCTACGAGCAGTACTTC few TRBV4-2 TRBD2 TRBJ2-7 15
CGLADTDTQYF TGTGGACTAGCGGACACAGATACGCAGTATTTT few TRBV7-9 TRBD2 TRBJ2-3 11
CASNPLRDRGITEAFF TGTGCCAGCAACCCCCTCCGGGACAGGGGGATAACTGAAGCTTTCTTT NA TRBV7-9 TRBD1 TRBJ1-1 16
CASSAGTVSYEQYF TGTGCCAGCAGCGCCGGGACGGTGTCCTACGAGCAGTACTTC few TRBV2 NA TRBJ2-7 14
CASQSGRGPYEQYF TGTGCCAGCCAATCAGGGAGGGGCCCCTACGAGCAGTACTTC NA TRBV6-5 TRBD2 TRBJ2-7 14
CASSYDDRGTYNEQFF TGTGCCAGCAGTTACGATGACAGGGGGACCTACAATGAGCAGTTCTTC few TRBV6-6 TRBD1 TRBJ2-1 16
CASSRAGQWVETQYF TGCGCCAGCAGCCGGGCGGGACAATGGGTGGAGACCCAGTACTTC NA TRBV5-1 NA TRBJ2-5 15
CAASPAGQRYSGNTIYF TGTGCCGCCAGCCCTGCGGGGCAGAGATACTCTGGAAACACCATATATTTT few TRBV6-2/TRBV6-3 NA TRBJ1-3 17
CASSPTREGMSGYTF TGTGCCAGCAGCCCGACGAGGGAGGGTATGAGTGGCTACACCTTC few TRBV4-2 NA TRBJ1-2 15
CASSERGAGETQYF TGTGCCAGCAGTGAACGGGGGGCGGGGGAGACCCAGTACTTC NA TRBV6-1 NA TRBJ2-5 14
CASRRPGSKNTGELFF TGTGCCAGCCGACGACCCGGCTCAAAGAACACCGGGGAGCTGTTTTTT NA TRBV6-8 NA TRBJ2-2 16
CASSLFGSLAKNIQYF TGTGCCAGCAGTTTATTTGGCAGTCTAGCCAAAAACATTCAGTACTTC few TRBV28 NA TRBJ2-4 16
CASNLQGDIAPLHF TGTGCCAGCAACTTACAGGGGGATATTGCACCCCTCCACTTT NA TRBV5-6 TRBD1 TRBJ1-6 14
CASSAKSIADNEQFF TGTGCCAGCAGCGCAAAGTCCATAGCAGACAATGAGCAGTTCTTC many TRBV7-2 NA TRBJ2-1 15
CASSQQDLAEAFF TGCGCCAGCAGCCAACAAGACTTGGCTGAAGCTTTCTTT NA TRBV4-3 NA TRBJ1-1 13
CATTGILSGELFF TGTGCTACGACAGGGATCTTGTCCGGGGAGCTGTTTTTT NA TRBV28 TRBD1 TRBJ2-2 13
CASSQARGRQYF TGTGCCAGCAGCCAAGCCCGCGGTCGGCAGTATTTT NA TRBV4-2 NA TRBJ2-3 12
CASSGVAGQTIHNEQFF TGTGCCAGTAGTGGAGTAGCGGGGCAAACCATCCACAATGAGCAGTTCTTC once TRBV19 TRBD2 TRBJ2-1 17
CSASWVNTEAFF TGCAGCGCGAGCTGGGTGAACACTGAAGCTTTCTTT NA TRBV29-1 NA TRBJ1-1 12
CASTPGRGRSYNEQFF TGTGCCAGCACCCCCGGGCGGGGGCGCTCCTACAATGAGCAGTTCTTC few TRBV7-2 NA TRBJ2-1 16
CASSSSSYNSPLHF TGTGCCAGCAGCTCGAGCTCCTATAATTCACCCCTCCACTTT many TRBV7-2 NA TRBJ1-6 14
CASRRQRGVQETQYF TGTGCCAGCAGACGGCAGCGGGGGGTCCAAGAGACCCAGTACTTC NA TRBV11-1 TRBD2 TRBJ2-5 15
CASSATGENTEAFF TGTGCCAGCAGCGCAACCGGGGAGAACACTGAAGCTTTCTTT NA TRBV7-9 NA TRBJ1-1 14
CASSLVAGEAHEQFF TGTGCCAGCAGCTTAGTCGCGGGAGAGGCCCATGAGCAGTTCTTC few TRBV7-9 TRBD2 TRBJ2-1 15
CASSEAGRYSPLHF TGTGCCAGCAGTGAAGCGGGTCGTTATTCACCCCTCCACTTT NA TRBV2 NA TRBJ1-6 14
CSARDPSGSSDEQFF TGCAGTGCTAGAGATCCGTCAGGGAGCAGCGATGAGCAGTTCTTC NA TRBV20-1 NA TRBJ2-1 15
CASRDRQFNNSPLHF TGTGCCAGCAGGGACCGACAGTTTAATAATTCACCCCTCCACTTT NA TRBV6-1 NA TRBJ1-6 15
CASSLVGQDYSNQPQHF TGTGCCAGCAGCTTAGTAGGACAGGACTATAGCAATCAGCCCCAGCATTTT many TRBV7-4 TRBD1 TRBJ1-5 17